This T cell receptor beta chain came from a study of metastatic and nonmetastatic thyroid tumors. Overall study context: Patients with malignant and benign thyroid disease provided blood and tumor or nodule tissue, whose repertoires were compared.

This clone came up many times. Antigen: not known. Other DNA sequences in this specimen translate into the identical CDR3. Study-wide results and limits: The study reportedly found significantly higher TCR beta diversity in malignant thyroid tumors than benign nodules, in blood and tumor.

In the original processing: What underpinned the distant-metastasis classifier for papillary thyroid cancer was the set of CDR3 differences across clinicopathological groups. TCRdb reassembled clones from the PCR reads with MiXCR. TCRdb's processing, not the study's, gives the V and J calls here. Among tens of thousands of clones, 15% were seen once, and the ten largest hold 3.6%. This CDR3 region has 15 residues. Trimming shortened V by 3 bases and J by 1 base, and 10 bases separated the two germline ends. Germline assignment: CDR1 SGDLS and CDR2 YYNGEE. Thyroid surgery was performed in patients who had received no treatment beforehand.

Sequencing was performed on blood. This clonotype originated in a female donor with papillary thyroid cancer or a benign thyroid nodule (not recorded which). Some clones in this sample may be carry-over from other donors' samples. The genes are TRBV9 and TRBJ2-2; no clear D. Here the CDR3 reads CASSDRRVNTGELFF. CDR3 DNA sequence: TGTGCCAGCAGCGACCGACGGGTGAACACCGGGGAGCTGTTTTTT.